This T cell receptor (beta chain) was documented in a study of T cell responses to AZD1222 COVID-19 vaccine. Study-wide results and limits: Only after the peak T cell response were repertoires sampled. Across the whole spike, CD4 TCRs peaked at regions 160-218 and 743-854. Among the donors, most were white British and more were female, and clonal diversity was possibly underestimated.

The assay was immunoSEQ multiplex PCR, and TCRdb's table has in-frame clones only and misses some. The table lists 150,000 or so clones, 80% to 90% of them singletons. Concerning this clone itself: Its antigen is undetermined.

Germline V gene lookup returns CDR1 LNHDA and CDR2 SQIVND (reference sequence). This CDR3 contains 15 residues. V dropped 5 bases and J dropped 4 bases, with 17 bases sitting between them. Sequencing used peripheral blood, obtained 28 days after the second dose of the MenACWY control vaccine. This sequence joins TRBV19 and TRBJ2-5; D might be TRBD1 (6 bases). The receptor's source is an adult who received the MenACWY meningococcal vaccine as a control. CDR3 DNA: TGTGCCAGTAGTCATTATCCGGGACAAGGAGAGACCCAGTACTTC. Translation gives CASSHYPGQGETQYF.